A selection of T cell receptor beta chains follows, all from one sample in a study of Tregs in tolerant kidney transplant recipients. TCRdb's copy holds only in-frame clones and misses some; the assay was immunoSEQ multiplex PCR. The repertoire holds about 46,000 clones, with roughly 89% as singletons. The sample taken for sequencing was Tregs from blood. All receptors derive from a human donor in good health. The CDR3 runs from the conserved cysteine through the conserved F or W. D genes are given only for firm matches. Size values are once, few and many counts, or a class for expanded clones, and some rows have none.

>TRBD1|TRBV2|15|NA|TRBJ1-5
TGTGCCAGCACTGAGGGGGCAGCGAGAAATCAGCCCCAGCATTTT
CASTEGAARNQPQHF
>NA|TRBV19|13|NA|TRBJ1-2
TGTGCCAGTAGTATGGGACGGATTTATGGCTACACCTTC
CASSMGRIYGYTF
>TRBD2|TRBV19|16|NA|TRBJ2-7
TGTGCCAGTAGTATAGCACTAGCGGGGGGGCCGTACGAGCAGTACTTC
CASSIALAGGPYEQYF
>TRBD1|TRBV6-5|15|NA|TRBJ1-1
TGTGCCAGCAGTTACGAGGGACAGGGGGCCGCTGAAGCTTTCTTT
CASSYEGQGAAEAFF
>NA|TRBV14|13|NA|TRBJ2-7
TGTGCCAGCAGCCAAGAAATTTCCTACGAGCAGTACTTC
CASSQEISYEQYF
>TRBD2|TRBV6-6|15|once|TRBJ2-7
TGTGCCAGCACCTTCTCCCTGGCGGGGGCCTACGAGCAGTACTTC
CASTFSLAGAYEQYF
>NA|TRBV6-1|14|NA|TRBJ2-2
TGTGCCAGCAGGAAACAGGGGAACACCGGGGAGCTGTTTTTT
CASRKQGNTGELFF
>NA|TRBV29-1|13|NA|TRBJ1-1
TGCAGCGTTGTTCGGGACGTTAGGGCTGGAGCTTTCTTT
CSVVRDVRAGAFF
>TRBD2|TRBV18|17|NA|TRBJ2-7
TGTGCCAGCTCATCGAGCACAAGTGGGAGCGGGAACTACGAGCAGTACTTC
CASSSSTSGSGNYEQYF
>NA|TRBV5-1|13|NA|TRBJ2-1
TGCGCCAGCGGTTCCCGACCCGGGTTTGAGCAGTTCTTC
CASGSRPGFEQFF
>TRBD1|TRBV27|15|NA|TRBJ1-2
TGTGCCAGCAGTCGGGAGGGGGCGGGTTACTATGGCTACACCTTC
CASSREGAGYYGYTF
>TRBD2|TRBV10-2|15|NA|TRBJ2-5
TGCGCCAGCAGTGTGCGGGAGGGCCGACAAAAGACCCAGTACTTC
CASSVREGRQKTQYF
>NA|TRBV6-5|12|NA|TRBJ2-5
TGTGCCAGCAGTTTTGGCGGGGAGACCCAGTACTTC
CASSFGGETQYF
>NA|TRBV6-1|13|NA|TRBJ2-3
TGTGCCAGCAGGATGGGGGCCACAGATACGCAGTATTTT
CASRMGATDTQYF
>NA|TRBV29-1|14|NA|TRBJ2-1
TGCAGCGTTCGGCTGGCGGACGCCGTATATGAGCAGTTCTTC
CSVRLADAVYEQFF
>NA|TRBV7-8|13|NA|TRBJ1-5
TGTGCCAGCAGCTTACACCTCAATCAGCCCCAGCATTTT
CASSLHLNQPQHF
>TRBD1|TRBV6-5|13|NA|TRBJ1-1
TGTGCCAGCAGTTTTCAGGGGGACACTGAAGCTTTCTTT
CASSFQGDTEAFF
>NA|TRBV30|13|once|TRBJ1-6
TGTGCCTGGAGTGTAGCGGGGAATTCACCCCTCCACTTT
CAWSVAGNSPLHF
>NA|TRBV5-1|15|NA|TRBJ2-4
TGCGCCAGCAGCACCAGGGGACTGGCAGGAAACATTCAGTACTTC
CASSTRGLAGNIQYF
>NA|TRBV7-8|13|NA|TRBJ2-5
TGTGCCAGCAGCCTCGTGACGAGAGAGACCCAGTACTTC
CASSLVTRETQYF